This passage covers 21 T cell receptor beta chains from one sample sequenced in a study of cytomegalovirus exposure and HLA in healthy donors (dated by TCRdb to between 2016 and 2019). The method behind the library was the immunoSEQ multiplex PCR assay. A mixture of 60 forward primers for TCR Vbeta segments and 13 reverse primers for TCR Jbeta segments was used in the multiplex PCR. Drawn from immuneACCESS, this table holds only the in-frame rearrangements with V and J called that TCRdb kept. Clones are partly lost; checked studies trace under half to an unresolved V gene and leave the rest unexplained. The sample table shows 110,000 to 150,000 clones, and around 10% are seen once. 1.5% to 2% of the sample is held by the ten biggest clonotypes. The sample comprised PBMCs. The source of these receptors is a male donor in good health and CMV-seronegative.

The table lists this clone with a few counts. The rearrangement uses TRBV19 and TRBJ2-7; D gene unclear. This CDR3 is built from 14 residues. Trimming took 5 bases from V and 0 from J, leaving 11 bases between them. The germline gives CDR1 LNHDA, CDR2 SQIVND (reference sequence). The CDR3 loop is CASSGVPLSYEQYF. The CDR3, as DNA: TGTGCCAGTAGTGGAGTCCCCCTCTCCTACGAGCAGTACTTC.

This clone appeared a few times. The chain links TRBV30 to TRBJ2-2; 7 bases line up with TRBD1. Germline lookup yields CDR1 GTSNPN and CDR2 SVGIG (reference sequence). The CDR3 is 16 residues long. The J segment lost 3 bases and the V segment lost 2 bases, leaving 9 bases of the junction unmatched. CDR3 protein: CAWSSDRERDTGELFF. The CDR3 nucleotides read TGTGCCTGGAGTTCAGACAGGGAGAGGGACACCGGGGAGCTGTTTTTT.

The rearrangement links TRBV7-6 to TRBJ2-7; a weak D match, TRBD2 (7 bases). In germline, CDR1 is SGHVS, CDR2 FNYEAQ. This CDR3 region has 13 residues. Trimming shortened V by 5 bases and J by 4 bases, and 12 bases separated the two germline ends. CDR3 DNA sequence: TGTGCCAGCAGCGAGGGGGGGTCGTACGAGCAGTACTTC. Translated, it gives CASSEGGSYEQYF.

The chain has TRBV7-9 and TRBJ2-5; tentative D call: TRBD1 (6 bases). Germline lookup yields CDR1 SEHNR and CDR2 FQNEAQ (reference sequence). The ends were cut back, 3 bases at V and 0 bases at J, with 11 bases in the middle. The CDR3 runs to 15 residues. For the CDR3, the DNA is TGTGCCAGCAGCTTGACCGACAGGTACCAAGAGACCCAGTACTTC. Amino acid sequence: CASSLTDRYQETQYF.

This chain joins TRBV7-2 and TRBJ1-5; 7 bases fit TRBD1. Germline V gene lookup returns CDR1 SGHTA and CDR2 FQGNSA. The CDR3 is 14 residues long. Trimming took 6 bases from V and 5 from J; bases not matched to a gene: 7. DNA for the CDR3: TGTGCCAGCAGTCCCCAGGGGGTCGATCAGCCCCAGCATTTT. It specifies CASSPQGVDQPQHF.

The V and J genes are TRBV4-1 and TRBJ1-1, with D uncertain. The CDR3 is 13 amino acids. Trimming stripped 1 base from V and 1 base from J, with 4 bases between. CDR1 is MGHRA and CDR2 is YSYEKL in the germline V gene. The CDR3 coding sequence is TGCGCCAGCAGCCAAGGACAGAACACTGAAGCTTTCTTT. Its translation is CASSQGQNTEAFF.

This clone was counted a few times. The V gene is TRBV30, the J gene TRBJ2-7; 7 bases are shared with TRBD1. Germline CDR1 reads GTSNPN; CDR2 reads SVGIG (reference sequence). Germline trimming cut 6 bases from V and 3 bases from J; bases unmatched to any gene: 8. The CDR3 is 13 amino acids. CDR3 sequence: CACRQGGFYEQYF. The CDR3, as DNA: TGTGCCTGTAGACAGGGCGGGTTCTACGAGCAGTACTTC.

This clone was detected a few times. The chain joins TRBV28 to TRBJ2-3, with 9 bases lining up with TRBD2. The CDR3 runs to 18 residues. In germline, CDR1 is MDHEN, CDR2 SYDVKM. With 7 bases clipped from V and 0 bases from J, the junction kept 14 bases outside the gene matches. CDR3 sequence reads: CASISERGVPISTDTQYF. CDR3 coding DNA: TGTGCCAGCATCAGTGAGCGGGGGGTTCCTATTAGCACAGATACGCAGTATTTT.

This clone was detected a few times. The chain couples TRBV7-9 to TRBJ2-5, with TRBD2 matching 10 bases. The germline gives CDR1 SEHNR, CDR2 FQNEAQ (reference sequence). With V trimmed by 5 bases and J by 5 bases, 5 bases remained unmatched. The CDR3 length is 14 residues. CDR3 loop: CASSASGGWETQYF. CDR3 DNA: TGTGCCAGCAGCGCTAGCGGGGGATGGGAGACCCAGTACTTC.

The rearrangement uses TRBV4-1 and TRBJ2-1; 7 bases fit TRBD1. Germline V gene data show CDR1 as MGHRA and CDR2 as YSYEKL. V lost 5 bases to trimming and J lost 0 bases; unmatched junction nucleotides: 1. The CDR3 length is 14 residues. The CDR3 nucleotides are TGCGCCAGCAGCAGGGACAGCTCCTACAATGAGCAGTTCTTC. This translates into CASSRDSSYNEQFF.

This clone has only a few counts. The rearrangement links TRBV5-1 to TRBJ2-2, with 7 nucleotides matching TRBD1. The junction had 15 bases not matched to a gene; V was cut back by 7 bases and J by 6 bases. The CDR3 length is 16 residues. Germline loops: CDR1 SGHRS, CDR2 YFSETQ. CDR3 sequence (DNA): TGCGCCAGCGCACGCCGCGAGGCAGGGGGTGCCGGGGAGCTGTTTTTT. Translation gives CASARREAGGAGELFF.

The rearrangement joins TRBV28 to TRBJ1-1, with D possibly TRBD1 on 5 matching bases. Trimming shortened V by 4 bases and J by 0 bases, and 12 bases separated the two germline ends. CDR1 is MDHEN and CDR2 is SYDVKM in the germline V gene. The CDR3 loop spans 15 amino acids. The CDR3 spells CASSSSGILNTEAFF. The CDR3 DNA is TGTGCCAGCAGTTCCTCAGGGATTCTGAACACTGAAGCTTTCTTT.

The chain uses TRBV9 and TRBJ2-2; no clear D. This CDR3 spans 15 amino acids. Germline lookup yields CDR1 SGDLS and CDR2 YYNGEE. Trimming shortened V by 0 bases and J by 0 bases, and 6 bases separated the two germline ends. CDR3 residues: CASSVAQSNTGELFF. The CDR3 DNA sequence: TGTGCCAGCAGCGTAGCACAGTCGAACACCGGGGAGCTGTTTTTT.

This chain uses TRBV28 with TRBJ1-2; tentatively, D is TRBD1 (6 bases). Per the germline V gene, CDR1 is MDHEN and CDR2 is SYDVKM. Trimming removed 3 bases from V and 8 bases from J, with 13 bases in between. The CDR3 sequence is 13 residues long. The CDR3 spells CASSLTGPRGYTF. CDR3 bases: TGTGCCAGCAGTTTGACAGGCCCGAGAGGCTACACCTTC.

The chain links TRBV28 to TRBJ1-3; D is undetermined. V lost 1 base to trimming and J lost 3 bases, with 7 bases between them. This CDR3 comprises 14 residues. The germline V gene has CDR1 MDHEN and CDR2 SYDVKM. The CDR3 region is CASSLSRVGNTIYF. The CDR3 DNA reads as TGTGCCAGCAGTTTATCCCGGGTTGGAAACACCATATATTTT. The entire variable domain, with the rest obtained from reference TRBV28 and TRBJ1-3, is as follows: DVKVTQSSRYLVKRTGEKVFLECVQDMDHENMFWYRQDPGLGLRLIYFSYDVKMKEKGDIPEGYSVSREKKERFSLILESASTNQTSMYLCASSLSRVGNTIYFGEGSWLTVV.

This clone occurred a few times. The chain combines TRBV15 with TRBJ1-2; the D is unclear. CDR3 length: 16 residues. The germline V gene has CDR1 LNHNV and CDR2 YYDKDF (reference sequence). V lost 0 bases, J lost 3 bases, and 14 bases lay in between. The DNA for the CDR3 is TGTGCCACCAGCAGAGATCGGGAGGTCGGGCACTATGGCTACACCTTC. Amino acids: CATSRDREVGHYGYTF.

This clone has more than one count but fewer than ten. The chain has TRBV5-1 and TRBJ1-1; D not certain. The V end lost 3 bases, the J end lost 1 base, and 7 bases lay between the germline ends. The CDR3 loop spans 13 amino acids. CDR1 and CDR2 (germline): SGHRS, YFSETQ. This chain's CDR3 is CASSSRGNTEAFF. In nucleotides, the CDR3 is TGCGCCAGCAGCTCCAGAGGGAACACTGAAGCTTTCTTT.

This clone was detected only a few times. The gene calls are TRBV28 and TRBJ2-1; unclear D gene. Per the germline V gene, CDR1 is MDHEN and CDR2 is SYDVKM. CDR3 size: 11 residues. Trimming shortened V by 7 bases and J by 6 bases, and 7 bases separated the two germline ends. Here the CDR3 DNA reads TGTGCCAGCACGGTCGGCAATGAGCAGTTCTTC. Translated: CASTVGNEQFF. Complete variable domain (other parts from reference TRBV28 and TRBJ2-1): DVKVTQSSRYLVKRTGEKVFLECVQDMDHENMFWYRQDPGLGLRLIYFSYDVKMKEKGDIPEGYSVSREKKERFSLILESASTNQTSMYLCASTVGNEQFFGPGTRLTVL.

The table lists this clone with a few counts. The chain uses TRBV27 and TRBJ2-4; D perhaps matches TRBD1 (5 bases). Germline-derived CDR1 and CDR2 are MNHEY and SMNVEV (reference sequence). V lost 5 bases, J lost 0 bases, and 11 bases lay in between. CDR3 length equals 15 residues. This chain's CDR3 is CASSPDRLAKNIQYF. The CDR3 nucleotides are TGTGCCAGCAGTCCCGACAGATTAGCCAAAAACATTCAGTACTTC.

This chain joins TRBV6-6 and TRBJ1-2, with D maybe TRBD1 (5 bases). CDR1 and CDR2 (germline): MNHNY, SVGAGI (reference sequence). The CDR3 runs 15 residues. V lost 4 bases to trimming and J lost 0 bases, with 12 bases between them. DNA for the CDR3: TGTGCCAGCAGTTTGGCTCAGGGTTCTAACTATGGCTACACCTTC. It is translated as CASSLAQGSNYGYTF.

J is TRBJ1-2 and V is TRBV4-1, with 10 bases identical to TRBD1. V dropped 3 bases and J dropped 8; count of bases not matched to a gene: 3. The CDR3 totals 13 residues. The germline V gene encodes CDR1 MGHRA and CDR2 YSYEKL. CDR3 in DNA: TGCGCCAGCAGCCAGGACAGGGGGGGAGGCTACACCTTC. This gives the protein CASSQDRGGGYTF.